These 22 T cell receptor beta chains were sequenced from one sample in a study of blood T cell repertoires in COVID-19. TCRdb's copy holds only in-frame clones and misses some; the assay was immunoSEQ multiplex PCR. The data hold 85,000 to 90,000 clones, with roughly 87% observed a single time. The sample taken for sequencing was peripheral blood. The receptors shown here come from a woman of 80 years or more with active COVID-19.

DNA of the CDR3: TGTGCCAGCAGCTGGGACAGGTACAATGAGCAGTTCTTC. Its protein product is CASSWDRYNEQFF. The chain carries TRBV7-3 and TRBJ2-1; 8 nucleotides line up with TRBD1. This CDR3 spans 13 amino acids. CDR1 SGHTA and CDR2 FQGTGA come from the germline V gene. V shed 4 bases, J shed 4 bases, and the junction held 0 bases outside the gene matches. Based on the CDR3 plus reference TRBV7-3 and TRBJ2-1, the full variable domain is GAGVSQTPSNKVTEKGKYVELRCDPISGHTALYWYRQSLGQGPEFLIYFQGTGAADDSGLPNDRFFAVRPEGSVSTLKIQRTERGDSAVYLCASSWDRYNEQFFGPGTRLTVL.

The chain uses TRBV6-6 and TRBJ1-6, with D possibly TRBD1 on 5 matching bases. The length of the CDR3 is 15 residues. V dropped 5 bases and J dropped 11 bases, with 19 bases sitting between them. From germline, CDR1 is MNHNY and CDR2 SVGAGI (reference sequence). This chain's CDR3 is CASSMVGLQGAPLHF. CDR3 nucleotides: TGTGCCAGCAGTATGGTGGGGCTCCAAGGGGCACCCCTCCACTTT.

The chain joins TRBV6-5 to TRBJ2-5; D remains ambiguous. The germline CDR1 and CDR2 sequences are MNHEY and SVGAGI. Trimming took 2 bases from V and 2 from J, leaving 12 bases between them. The CDR3 totals 15 residues. As DNA, the CDR3 is TGTGCCAGCAGTTACGGCTTGGCATTTCAAGAGACCCAGTACTTC. Translation: CASSYGLAFQETQYF.

This chain uses TRBV18 with TRBJ2-1; TRBD2 agrees at 13 bases. Germline trimming cut 5 bases from V and 4 bases from J; bases unmatched to any gene: 2. Germline CDR1 is KGHSH and CDR2 is LQKENI. CDR3 length equals 15 residues. CDR3 region: CASSGGLAGYNEQFF. CDR3 nucleotides: TGTGCCAGCTCAGGGGGACTAGCGGGATACAATGAGCAGTTCTTC. Using reference TRBV18 and TRBJ2-1 for the parts outside the CDR3, the full variable domain is NAGVMQNPRHLVRRRGQEARLRCSPMKGHSHVYWYRQLPEEGLKFMVYLQKENIIDESGMPKERFSAEFPKEGPSILRIQQVVRGDSAAYFCASSGGLAGYNEQFFGPGTRLTVL.

This clone has just a few counts. The chain is built from TRBV18 and TRBJ2-7; the D gene is possibly TRBD1 (6 bases). The V gene's germline CDR1 is KGHSH and CDR2 LQKENI. V was shortened by 6 bases and J by 5 bases, with 32 bases between the two germline ends. The CDR3 totals 19 residues. The CDR3 region is CASSSTMGAQIGIGDEQYF. The DNA for the CDR3 is TGTGCCAGCTCCTCGACGATGGGGGCGCAAATTGGTATAGGGGACGAGCAGTACTTC.

V usage is TRBV7-3 and J usage is TRBJ2-3, with 7 bases that match TRBD2. V lost 4 bases, J lost 4 bases, and 14 bases stayed unmatched. Per germline, CDR1 SGHTA and CDR2 FQGTGA. The CDR3 consists of 17 residues. The CDR3 sequence is CASSSGLGGSISDTQYF. The CDR3 region has the DNA TGTGCCAGCAGCTCCGGTTTGGGCGGGAGTATCTCAGATACGCAGTATTTT.

This rearrangement joins TRBV18 to TRBJ1-5; possible D gene TRBD1, 6 bases. V gave up 2 bases and J gave up 1 base, with 6 bases separating them. Germline V gene lookup returns CDR1 KGHSH and CDR2 LQKENI. This CDR3 is 14 amino acids long. The CDR3 DNA is TGTGCCAGCTCACCAGGGACAAGCAATCAGCCCCAGCATTTT. Encoded protein: CASSPGTSNQPQHF.

The chain carries TRBV7-2 and TRBJ1-6, with no clear D. This CDR3 spans 15 amino acids. Germline CDR1 reads SGHTA; CDR2 reads FQGNSA. Trimming left V 1 base short and J 10 bases short, with 14 bases between. CDR3 DNA sequence: TGTGCCAGCAGCTTAGATGGACTCTTAACCTCACCCCTCCACTTT. This translates into CASSLDGLLTSPLHF.

This clone was seen more than once but under ten times. This rearrangement joins TRBV4-1 to TRBJ1-2, with D perhaps matching TRBD1 (5 bases). Trimming removed 1 base at V and 6 bases at J, with 15 bases between. The CDR3 is 15 residues long. From germline, CDR1 is MGHRA and CDR2 YSYEKL. In nucleotides, the CDR3 is TGCGCCAGCAGCCAAGGGGTCGGCAGGGCTAATGGCTACACCTTC. It codes for CASSQGVGRANGYTF.

The V call is TRBV5-4, the J call TRBJ2-2; a possible D gene is TRBD2 (6 bases). CDR1 and CDR2 from the germline V gene are SGHNT and YYREEE (reference sequence). This CDR3 contains 17 residues. Trimming stripped 5 bases from V and 4 bases from J, with 21 bases between. This CDR3 reads CASSPFGGTPGTGELFF. The CDR3 DNA is TGTGCCAGCAGTCCCTTCGGGGGTACACCGGGCACCGGGGAGCTGTTTTTT.

CDR3 loop: CASRRRGVISYEQYF. CDR3 DNA: TGTGCCAGCAGACGTCGCGGGGTAATCTCCTACGAGCAGTACTTC. The genes are TRBV27 and TRBJ2-7, with D possibly matching TRBD2 (6 bases). Germline assignment: CDR1 MNHEY and CDR2 SMNVEV (reference sequence). V gave up 6 bases and J gave up 0 bases, with 15 bases separating them. The CDR3 consists of 15 residues.

CDR3 protein: CSVTAGGYYNEQFF. The CDR3 bases are TGCAGCGTTACCGCGGGAGGTTATTACAATGAGCAGTTCTTC. The genes are TRBV29-1 and TRBJ2-1; 8 bases map to TRBD2. In germline, CDR1 is SQVTM, CDR2 ANQGSEA. V shed 5 bases and J 4 bases; nucleotides not matched to a gene: 7. The CDR3 extends over 14 amino acids.

The V gene is TRBV10-2, the J gene TRBJ2-7, with 8 bases identical to TRBD1. CDR1 is WSHSY and CDR2 is SAAADI in the germline V gene. The junction had 0 bases not matched to a gene; V was cut back by 8 bases and J by 3 bases. The CDR3 sequence is 11 residues long. The DNA for the CDR3 is TGCGCCAGCGGACAGGGCTACGAGCAGTACTTC. Translated: CASGQGYEQYF.

This clone was counted a single time. V and J are TRBV5-1 and TRBJ2-7; 8 bases agree with TRBD1. The CDR3 is made up of 13 amino acids. Germline V gene sequence: CDR1 SGHRS, CDR2 YFSETQ. V lost 1 base and J lost 3; bases outside the gene matches: 0. The CDR3 loop is CASSLTGGYEQYF. The CDR3 DNA is TGCGCCAGCAGCTTGACAGGGGGCTACGAGCAGTACTTC.

This sequence joins TRBV6-5 and TRBJ2-5; 7 bases map to TRBD1. Germline loops: CDR1 MNHEY, CDR2 SVGAGI. The V segment lost 6 bases and the J segment 4 bases; nucleotides outside the gene matches: 11. The CDR3 covers 15 residues. This CDR3 reads CASSTNTGVGETQYF. The CDR3 DNA sequence: TGTGCCAGCAGCACAAACACAGGGGTGGGAGAGACCCAGTACTTC.

A few counts support this clone. The rearrangement joins TRBV2 to TRBJ1-2, with 9 bases matching TRBD1. With V trimmed by 8 bases and J by 7 bases, 8 bases remained unmatched. Germline V lookup: CDR1 SNHLY, CDR2 FYNNEI. The CDR3 consists of 13 residues. The chain's CDR3 is CASGTGTGFGYTF. CDR3 in DNA: TGTGCCAGCGGAACCGGGACAGGGTTTGGCTACACCTTC.

The rearrangement joins TRBV14 to TRBJ2-2, with D possibly being TRBD2 (6 bases). Between the trimmed V and J ends, which lost 0 bases and 4 bases, there was a span of 15 bases. The CDR3 runs to 17 residues. The germline CDR1 and CDR2 sequences are SGHDN and FVKESK. The CDR3: CASSQDTLALITGELFF. The CDR3, as DNA: TGTGCCAGCAGCCAAGATACTCTAGCGTTAATCACCGGGGAGCTGTTTTTT.

This clone was observed once. The V call is TRBV5-1, the J call TRBJ2-1; D might be TRBD1 (5 bases). Trimming stripped 4 bases from V and 5 bases from J, with 10 bases between. Looked up from germline, CDR1 is SGHRS and CDR2 is YFSETQ. This CDR3 spans 13 amino acids. The CDR3 DNA is TGCGCCAGCAGCCAGGGAAACAACAATGAGCAGTTCTTC. This sequence encodes CASSQGNNNEQFF.

This clone was seen a few times. The rearrangement links TRBV19 to TRBJ1-2; TRBD1 agrees at 8 bases. J gave up 7 bases and V 1 base, and 5 bases lay outside the gene matches. The CDR3 is 14 amino acids. Germline V gives CDR1 LNHDA, CDR2 SQIVND (reference sequence). The CDR3 spells CASSIAGDRLGYTF. The CDR3 bases are TGTGCCAGTAGTATAGCCGGGGACAGGCTTGGCTACACCTTC.

This chain links TRBV5-1 with TRBJ1-2; the match to TRBD1 covers 7 bases. This CDR3 comprises 14 residues. From germline, CDR1 is SGHRS and CDR2 YFSETQ. Unmatched junction bases numbered 7, after V lost 4 bases and J lost 4 bases. Here the CDR3 DNA reads TGCGCCAGCAGCCGGGACCGGGACAGCTATGGCTACACCTTC. It codes for CASSRDRDSYGYTF.

The V and J genes are TRBV7-2 and TRBJ2-3, with 10 positions matching TRBD1. After removal of 6 bases from V and 3 bases from J, the junction contained 6 bases not matched to a gene. Germline V lookup: CDR1 SGHTA, CDR2 FQGNSA. This CDR3 contains 15 residues. The CDR3 coding sequence is TGTGCCAGCAGTTGGACAGGGGGTCGAACAGATACGCAGTATTTT. Encoded protein: CASSWTGGRTDTQYF.

The gene calls are TRBV4-3 and TRBJ2-7; 7 bases align to TRBD2. This CDR3 is 15 amino acids long. Germline CDR1 and CDR2: LGHNA and YSLEER. Unmatched junction bases numbered 6, after V lost 0 bases and J lost 4 bases. CDR3 residues: CASSQDGAGVYEQYF. In DNA, the CDR3 is TGCGCCAGCAGCCAAGACGGCGCGGGAGTTTACGAGCAGTACTTC.